The 10 T cell receptor beta chains below come from one sample, sequenced in a study of T cell changes during pregnancy in multiple sclerosis. TCRdb's copy holds only in-frame clones and misses some; the assay was immunoSEQ multiplex PCR. The sample gives approximately 89,000 clones, around 94% of which show up once; about 0.8% is in the top ten. This specimen consisted of peripheral blood, obtained in the third trimester of pregnancy. Every receptor here comes from a female donor with multiple sclerosis, enrolled in a pregnancy study.

V is TRBV19 and J is TRBJ1-1, with D unresolved. The V gene lost 8 bases and the J gene lost 1 base, with 14 bases spanning the gap. The CDR3 contains 14 residues. The germline V gene encodes CDR1 LNHDA and CDR2 SQIVND (reference sequence). Written as DNA, the CDR3 is TGTGCCAGTGGAGCTTGGGGAGGGAACACTGAAGCTTTCTTT. It codes for CASGAWGGNTEAFF.

This clone was seen more than once but under ten times. This chain's CDR3 is CASSPKGLLGADEQYF. As DNA, the CDR3 is TGTGCCAGCTCACCAAAAGGCTTGTTGGGGGCCGACGAGCAGTACTTC. The genes are TRBV18 and TRBJ2-7, with D possibly being TRBD1 (6 bases). This CDR3 spans 16 amino acids. Trimming removed 2 bases at V and 5 bases at J, with 19 bases between. Germline V gene lookup returns CDR1 KGHSH and CDR2 LQKENI.

The chain has TRBV5-4 and TRBJ1-1; D is possibly TRBD1 (6 bases). Between the trimmed V and J ends, which lost 4 bases and 5 bases, there was a span of 12 bases. This CDR3 region has 13 residues. Germline V gene data show CDR1 as SGHNT and CDR2 as YYREEE (reference sequence). The CDR3 here is CASSQIGGTEAFF. The CDR3 DNA follows: TGTGCCAGCAGCCAAATAGGGGGAACTGAAGCTTTCTTT.

The rearrangement links TRBV28 to TRBJ1-4; D gene uncertain. Germline CDR1 MDHEN, CDR2 SYDVKM. The CDR3 length is 12 residues. V lost 2 bases, J lost 8 bases, and 6 bases lay in between. CDR3 sequence: CASSLTGEKLFF. CDR3 DNA sequence: TGTGCCAGCAGTTTAACGGGGGAAAAACTGTTTTTT.

This chain links TRBV27 with TRBJ1-2; 7 positions match TRBD1. The germline V gene has CDR1 MNHEY and CDR2 SMNVEV (reference sequence). The ends lost 0 bases at V and 5 bases at J; junction bases unmatched: 6. The CDR3 length is 15 residues. For the CDR3, the DNA is TGTGCCAGCAGTTTATCCCGACAGGGACCTTATGGCTACACCTTC. It codes for CASSLSRQGPYGYTF.

The rearrangement links TRBV5-6 to TRBJ2-1; 7 bases line up with TRBD2. The CDR3 extends over 13 amino acids. Germline assignment: CDR1 SGHDT and CDR2 YYEEEE. Trimming removed 10 bases from V and 4 bases from J; junction bases left unmatched: 8. The CDR3 DNA follows: TGTGCCTCGGTTCTAGCGGAGTACAATGAGCAGTTCTTC. The encoded protein is CASVLAEYNEQFF. Variable domain in full (rest from reference TRBV5-6 and TRBJ2-1): DAGVTQSPTHLIKTRGQQVTLRCSPKSGHDTVSWYQQALGQGPQFIFQYYEEEERQRGNFPDRFSGHQFPNYSSELNVNALLLGDSALYLCASVLAEYNEQFFGPGTRLTVL.

This chain uses TRBV4-1 with TRBJ2-1; TRBD2 matches 8 bases. Trimming cost V 6 bases and J 8 bases; bases outside gene matches: 6. Germline V gene data show CDR1 as MGHRA and CDR2 as YSYEKL. This CDR3 comprises 13 residues. The DNA of the CDR3 is TGCGCCAGCAGACCGACTAGCGCTGATGAGCAGTTCTTC. This gives the protein CASRPTSADEQFF.

The chain joins TRBV7-9 to TRBJ1-1; no clear D gene. CDR1 and CDR2 (germline): SEHNR, FQNEAQ (reference sequence). Deletions cut 5 bases from V and 7 bases from J, with 14 bases between. The CDR3 has 13 amino acids. CDR3 sequence reads: CASSPDWVIEAFF. The CDR3 nucleotides are TGTGCCAGCAGCCCTGACTGGGTGATTGAAGCTTTCTTT.

This rearrangement joins TRBV9 to TRBJ2-2; 8 nucleotides align to TRBD2. Germline values: CDR1 SGDLS, CDR2 YYNGEE. Trimming cost V 2 bases and J 3 bases; bases outside gene matches: 3. The CDR3 totals 15 residues. This CDR3 reads CASSVGTRDTGELFF. DNA for the CDR3: TGTGCCAGCAGCGTGGGGACTAGGGACACCGGGGAGCTGTTTTTT.

The chain couples TRBV19 to TRBJ1-1; the D gene is possibly TRBD1 (6 bases). The CDR3 extends over 12 amino acids. Germline V gene data show CDR1 as LNHDA and CDR2 as SQIVND (reference sequence). V lost 6 bases and J 5 bases, leaving 10 bases between the germline ends. CDR3 DNA sequence: TGTGCCAGTAGCGTACAGGGAACTGAAGCTTTCTTT. It specifies CASSVQGTEAFF.